The TCR beta chain under discussion was sequenced for a study of beta chain features in type 1 diabetes. General study points: Among type 1 diabetes patients, VDJ junctions had fewer insertions and more deletions. For patients and controls alike, PCR might favor shorter templates to the same degree. Shorter TCRB CDR3s, moderately but significantly so, were found in Type 1 diabetes patients in all four CD4+ subsets. cDNA-based reads could over-represent cells with high TCR expression.

CDR1 SEHNR and CDR2 FQNEAQ come from the germline V gene (reference sequence). The CDR3 consists of 15 residues. The V end lost 1 base, the J end lost 7 bases, and 11 bases lay between the germline ends. Purity (above 98%) was reached by all sorted populations. Since all of the isolated RNA was reverse transcribed, expressed TCRB transcripts were what got sequenced. TCRdb's table, derived via immunoSEQ multiplex PCR, lists solely in-frame clones and lacks some. The repertoire holds 500,000 to 800,000 clones, roughly 12% seen once, with 0.095% to 0.15% in the top ten. This clone was seen more than once but under ten times. The target antigen is unknown.

The sample consisted of naive CD4+ T cells from blood. This sequence originates from a young man with type 1 diabetes. V usage is TRBV7-9 and J usage is TRBJ1-6; D remains ambiguous. CDR3 nucleotides: TGTGCCAGCAGCTTAGAGACGGGAACGAATTCACCCCTCCACTTT. This sequence encodes CASSLETGTNSPLHF. Combining the CDR3 with reference TRBV7-9 and TRBJ1-6 gives the whole variable domain DTGVSQNPRHKITKRGQNVTFRCDPISEHNRLYWYRQTLGQGPEFLTYFQNEAQLEKSRLLSDRFSAERPKGSFSTLEIQRTEQGDSAMYLCASSLETGTNSPLHFGNGTRLTVT.